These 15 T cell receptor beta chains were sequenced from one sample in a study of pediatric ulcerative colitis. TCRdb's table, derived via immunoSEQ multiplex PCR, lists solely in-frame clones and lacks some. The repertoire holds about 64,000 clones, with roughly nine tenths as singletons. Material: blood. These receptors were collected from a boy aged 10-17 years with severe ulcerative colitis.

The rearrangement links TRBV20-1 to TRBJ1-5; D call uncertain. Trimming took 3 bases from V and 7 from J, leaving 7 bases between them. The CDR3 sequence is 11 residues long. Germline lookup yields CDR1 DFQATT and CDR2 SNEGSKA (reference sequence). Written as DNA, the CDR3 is TGCAGTGCTAGCAACGGCCAGCCCCAGCATTTT. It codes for CSASNGQPQHF.

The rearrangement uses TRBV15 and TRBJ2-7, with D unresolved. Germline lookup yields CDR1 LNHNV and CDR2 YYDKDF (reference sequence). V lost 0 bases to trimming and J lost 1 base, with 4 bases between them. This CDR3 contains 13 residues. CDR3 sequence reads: CATSREFSYEQYF. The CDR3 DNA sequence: TGTGCCACCAGCAGAGAATTTTCCTACGAGCAGTACTTC.

CDR3 nucleotides: TGTGCCAGCAGTGGATACCCCTTTGTAGAGACCCAGTACTTC. Translation gives CASSGYPFVETQYF. The rearrangement links TRBV6-1 to TRBJ2-5; D is ambiguous. V was cut by 4 bases and J by 4 bases, with 13 bases left in between. Germline lookup yields CDR1 MNHNS and CDR2 SASEGT. This CDR3 region has 14 residues.

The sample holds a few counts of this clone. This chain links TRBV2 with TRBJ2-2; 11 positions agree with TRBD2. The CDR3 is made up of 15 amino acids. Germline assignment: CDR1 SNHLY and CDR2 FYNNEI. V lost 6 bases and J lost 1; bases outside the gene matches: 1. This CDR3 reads CASRGTSGNTGELFF. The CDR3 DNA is TGTGCCAGCAGGGGGACTAGCGGGAACACCGGGGAGCTGTTTTTT.

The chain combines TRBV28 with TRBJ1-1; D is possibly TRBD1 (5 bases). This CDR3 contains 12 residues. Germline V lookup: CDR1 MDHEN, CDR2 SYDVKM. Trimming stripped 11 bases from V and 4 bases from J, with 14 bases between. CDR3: CALGGVGTEAFF. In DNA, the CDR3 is TGTGCCTTAGGAGGGGTAGGCACTGAAGCTTTCTTT.

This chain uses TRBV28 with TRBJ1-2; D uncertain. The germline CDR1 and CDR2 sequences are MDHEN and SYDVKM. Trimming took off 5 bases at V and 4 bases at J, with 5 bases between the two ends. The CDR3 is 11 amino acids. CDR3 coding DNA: TGTGCCAGCAGTGCGATCTATGGCTACACCTTC. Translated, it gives CASSAIYGYTF.

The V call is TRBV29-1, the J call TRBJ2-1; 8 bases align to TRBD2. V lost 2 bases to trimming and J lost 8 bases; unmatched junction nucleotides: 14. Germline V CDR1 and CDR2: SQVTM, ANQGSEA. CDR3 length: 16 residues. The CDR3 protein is CSVENIVAGTEDEQFF. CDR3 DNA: TGCAGCGTTGAAAACATTGTAGCGGGGACGGAAGATGAGCAGTTCTTC.

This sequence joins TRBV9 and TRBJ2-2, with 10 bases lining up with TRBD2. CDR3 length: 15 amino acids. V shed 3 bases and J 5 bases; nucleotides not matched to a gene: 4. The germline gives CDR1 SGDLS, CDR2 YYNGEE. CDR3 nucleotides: TGTGCCAGCAGCGCTCCTAGCGGGAGTACCGGGGAGCTGTTTTTT. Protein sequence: CASSAPSGSTGELFF.

The CDR3 DNA reads as TGCAGCGTTGATAGTTCGTTGGCTAGTGGCGAGCAGTACTTC. This gives the protein CSVDSSLASGEQYF. The chain is built from TRBV29-1 and TRBJ2-7; unclear D gene. Trimming stripped 3 bases from V and 6 bases from J, with 18 bases between. CDR1 SQVTM and CDR2 ANQGSEA come from the germline V gene. The CDR3 is 14 amino acids.

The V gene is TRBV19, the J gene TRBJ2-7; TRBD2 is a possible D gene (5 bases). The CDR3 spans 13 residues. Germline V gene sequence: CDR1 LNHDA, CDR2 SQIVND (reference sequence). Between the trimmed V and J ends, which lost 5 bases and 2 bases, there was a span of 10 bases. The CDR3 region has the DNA TGTGCCAGTAGTCCGACTACTACCTACGAGCAGTACTTC. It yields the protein CASSPTTTYEQYF.

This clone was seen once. The chain's CDR3 is CASSLAGLRQGNGNTIYF. The CDR3 region has the DNA TGTGCCAGCAGCTTAGCGGGATTAAGACAGGGGAACGGAAACACCATATATTTT. The chain employs TRBV7-9 and TRBJ1-3; 8 bases are a match to TRBD1. J was trimmed by 4 bases and V by 0 bases; bases with no gene match: 11. The CDR3 covers 18 residues. The germline CDR1 and CDR2 sequences are SEHNR and FQNEAQ (reference sequence).

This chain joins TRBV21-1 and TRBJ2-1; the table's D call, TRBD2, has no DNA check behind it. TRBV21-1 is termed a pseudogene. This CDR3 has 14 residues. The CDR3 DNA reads TGTGCCAGGGAGGGACTGAGGGTGGACAATGAGCAGTTCTTC. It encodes CAREGLRVDNEQFF.

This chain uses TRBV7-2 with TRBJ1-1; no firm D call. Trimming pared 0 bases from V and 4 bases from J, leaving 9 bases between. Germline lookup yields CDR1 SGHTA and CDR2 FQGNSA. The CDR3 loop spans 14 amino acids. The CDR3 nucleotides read TGTGCCAGCAGCTTAGCCTCCCTAGGCACTGAAGCTTTCTTT. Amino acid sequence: CASSLASLGTEAFF.

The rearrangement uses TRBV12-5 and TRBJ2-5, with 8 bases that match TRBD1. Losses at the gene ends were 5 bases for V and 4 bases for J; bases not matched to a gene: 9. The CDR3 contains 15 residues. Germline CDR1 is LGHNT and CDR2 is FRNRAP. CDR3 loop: CASGGQGARGETQYF. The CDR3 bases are TGTGCTAGTGGTGGACAGGGAGCCCGTGGAGAGACCCAGTACTTC.

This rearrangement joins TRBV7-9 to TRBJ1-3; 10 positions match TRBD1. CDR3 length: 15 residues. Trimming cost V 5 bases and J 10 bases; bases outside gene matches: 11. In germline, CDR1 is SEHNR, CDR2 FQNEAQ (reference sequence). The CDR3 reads CASSTVGTGDLTIYF. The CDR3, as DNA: TGTGCCAGCAGCACAGTAGGGACAGGGGATTTGACCATATATTTT.